This note documents a single T cell receptor beta chain sequence. In the authors' methods: Reference gene primer amplification gave nucleated cell count estimates. Sequencing used immunoSEQ multiplex PCR; TCRdb keeps in-frame clones, though not all of them. V and J calls and clone size are given by that table; D and trimming were obtained from the DNA. The sample has about 140,000 clones, 80% to 90% seen once. The data originate from a study of blood T cell repertoires in COVID-19. The overall study: T cells, B-cell-depleted T cells, or PBMCs supplied cDNA or gDNA.

The sample was peripheral blood. This TCR came from a man aged 60-69 years with active or convalescent COVID-19.

Here the CDR3 reads CASSRGTGKVNQPQHF. In nucleotides, the CDR3 is TGTGCCAGTAGCCGAGGGACAGGGAAGGTTAATCAGCCCCAGCATTTT. V usage is TRBV19 and J usage is TRBJ1-5; TRBD1 matches at 9 bases. CDR1 and CDR2 (germline): LNHDA, SQIVND (reference sequence). Unmatched junction bases numbered 10, after V lost 6 bases and J lost 4 bases. This CDR3 spans 16 amino acids.